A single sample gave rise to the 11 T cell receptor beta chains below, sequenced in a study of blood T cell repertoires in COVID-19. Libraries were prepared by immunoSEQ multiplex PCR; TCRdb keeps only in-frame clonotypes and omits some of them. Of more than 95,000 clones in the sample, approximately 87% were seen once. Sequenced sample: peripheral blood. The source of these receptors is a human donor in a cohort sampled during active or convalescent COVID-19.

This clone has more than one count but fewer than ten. CDR3 coding DNA: TGTGCCACCAGCCTCGGGACTAGCGGGGGCACAGATACGCAGTATTTT. As protein: CATSLGTSGGTDTQYF. This sequence joins TRBV15 and TRBJ2-3; the match to TRBD2 covers 13 bases. V dropped 5 bases and J dropped 1; count of bases not matched to a gene: 3. This CDR3 spans 16 amino acids. The germline CDR1 and CDR2 sequences are LNHNV and YYDKDF (reference sequence).

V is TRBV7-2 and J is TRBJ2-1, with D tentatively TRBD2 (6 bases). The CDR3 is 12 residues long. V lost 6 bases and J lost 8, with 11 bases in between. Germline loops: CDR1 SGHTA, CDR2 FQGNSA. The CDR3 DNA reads TGTGCCAGCAGTACGGGGGAGTATGAGCAGTTCTTC. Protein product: CASSTGEYEQFF.

CDR3 protein: CASSLVSGTGSTEAFF. CDR3 DNA sequence: TGTGCCAGCAGCTTAGTTTCAGGGACAGGAAGCACTGAAGCTTTCTTT. The chain is built from TRBV7-9 and TRBJ1-1, with 8 bases identical to TRBD1. V dropped 1 base and J dropped 4; count of bases not matched to a gene: 8. This CDR3 is 16 amino acids long. The germline CDR1 and CDR2 sequences are SEHNR and FQNEAQ (reference sequence).

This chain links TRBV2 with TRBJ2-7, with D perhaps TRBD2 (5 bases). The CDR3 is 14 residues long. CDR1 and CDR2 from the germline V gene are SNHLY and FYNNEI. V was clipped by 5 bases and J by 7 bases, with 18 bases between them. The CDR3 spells CASSRTPVEGEQYF. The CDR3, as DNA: TGTGCCAGCAGTCGGACTCCTGTTGAAGGAGAGCAGTACTTC.

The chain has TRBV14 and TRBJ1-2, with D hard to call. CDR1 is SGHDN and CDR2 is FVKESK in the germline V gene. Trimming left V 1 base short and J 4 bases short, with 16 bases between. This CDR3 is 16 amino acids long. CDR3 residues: CASSQGRRSALYGYTF. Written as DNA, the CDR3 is TGTGCCAGCAGCCAAGGGCGGCGGTCGGCGCTCTATGGCTACACCTTC.

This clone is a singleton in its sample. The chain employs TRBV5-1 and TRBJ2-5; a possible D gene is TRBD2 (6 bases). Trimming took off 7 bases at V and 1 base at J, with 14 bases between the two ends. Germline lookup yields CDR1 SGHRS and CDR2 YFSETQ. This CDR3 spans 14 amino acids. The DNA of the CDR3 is TGCGCCAGCGCCCGGACTACCGGCCAAGAGACCCAGTACTTC. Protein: CASARTTGQETQYF.

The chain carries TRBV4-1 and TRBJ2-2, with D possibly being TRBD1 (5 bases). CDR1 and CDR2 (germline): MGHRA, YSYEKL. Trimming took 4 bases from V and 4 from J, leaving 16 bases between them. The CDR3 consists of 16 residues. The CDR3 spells CASSRVPAGSTGELFF. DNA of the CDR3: TGCGCCAGCAGCCGAGTCCCAGCAGGGTCCACCGGGGAGCTGTTTTTT.

The CDR3 DNA follows: TGTGCCAGCAGTCGTATTCGGGGAAATAATGAAAAACTGTTTTTT. It translates to CASSRIRGNNEKLFF. The chain combines TRBV6-5 with TRBJ1-4; no definite D call. The V and J ends lost 5 bases and 4 bases respectively, with 14 bases between them. Germline-derived CDR1 and CDR2 are MNHEY and SVGAGI. CDR3 length: 15 amino acids.

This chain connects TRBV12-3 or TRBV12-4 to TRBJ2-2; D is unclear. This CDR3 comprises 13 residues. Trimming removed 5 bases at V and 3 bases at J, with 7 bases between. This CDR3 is CASSLSDTGELFF. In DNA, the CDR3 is TGTGCCAGCAGTCTTAGTGACACCGGGGAGCTGTTTTTT.

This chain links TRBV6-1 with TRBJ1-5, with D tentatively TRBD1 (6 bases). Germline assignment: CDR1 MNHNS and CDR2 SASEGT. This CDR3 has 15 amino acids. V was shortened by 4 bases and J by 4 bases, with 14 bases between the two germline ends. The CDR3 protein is CASSAAGQGNQPQHF. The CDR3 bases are TGTGCCAGCAGTGCAGCAGGGCAGGGGAATCAGCCCCAGCATTTT.

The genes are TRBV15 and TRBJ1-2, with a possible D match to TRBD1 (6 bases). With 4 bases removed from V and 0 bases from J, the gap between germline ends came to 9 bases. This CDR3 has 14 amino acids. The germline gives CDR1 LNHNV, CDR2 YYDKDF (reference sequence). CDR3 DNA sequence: TGTGCCACCAGCATAGACAGGACTAACTATGGCTACACCTTC. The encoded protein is CATSIDRTNYGYTF.